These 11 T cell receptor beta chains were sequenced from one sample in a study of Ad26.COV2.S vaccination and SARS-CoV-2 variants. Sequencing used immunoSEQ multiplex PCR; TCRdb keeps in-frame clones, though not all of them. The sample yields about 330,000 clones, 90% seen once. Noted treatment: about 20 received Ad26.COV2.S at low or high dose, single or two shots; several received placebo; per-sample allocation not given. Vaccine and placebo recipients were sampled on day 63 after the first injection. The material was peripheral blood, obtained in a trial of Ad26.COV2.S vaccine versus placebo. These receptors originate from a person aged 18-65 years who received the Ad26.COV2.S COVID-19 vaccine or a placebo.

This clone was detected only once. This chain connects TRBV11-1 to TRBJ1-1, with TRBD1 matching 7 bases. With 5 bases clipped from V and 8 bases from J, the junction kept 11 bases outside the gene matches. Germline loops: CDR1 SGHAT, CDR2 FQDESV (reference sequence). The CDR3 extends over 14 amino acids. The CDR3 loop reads CASSALRRTGEAFF. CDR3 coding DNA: TGTGCCAGCAGCGCCCTTCGTCGGACAGGAGAAGCTTTCTTT. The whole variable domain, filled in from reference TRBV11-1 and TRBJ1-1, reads EAEVAQSPRYKITEKSQAVAFWCDPISGHATLYWYRQILGQGPELLVQFQDESVVDDSQLPKDRFSAERLKGVDSTLKIQPAELGDSAMYLCASSALRRTGEAFFGQGTRLTVV.

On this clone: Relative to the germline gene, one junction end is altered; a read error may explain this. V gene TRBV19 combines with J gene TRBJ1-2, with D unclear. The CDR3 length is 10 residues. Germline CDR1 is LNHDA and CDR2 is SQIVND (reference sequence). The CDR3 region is CASKSDGYTF. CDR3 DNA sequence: TGTGCCAGTAAATCTGATGGGTACACCTTC.

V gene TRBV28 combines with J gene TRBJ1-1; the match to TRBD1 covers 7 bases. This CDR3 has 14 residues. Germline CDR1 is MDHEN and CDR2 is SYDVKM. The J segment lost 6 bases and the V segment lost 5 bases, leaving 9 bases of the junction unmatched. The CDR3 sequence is CASSPQGVLPEAFF. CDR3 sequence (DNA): TGTGCCAGCAGTCCTCAGGGGGTCCTCCCTGAAGCTTTCTTT.

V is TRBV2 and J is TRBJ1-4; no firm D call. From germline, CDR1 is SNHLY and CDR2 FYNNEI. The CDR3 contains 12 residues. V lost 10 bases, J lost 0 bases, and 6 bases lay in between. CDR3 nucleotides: TGTGCCACCTCCACAACTAATGAAAAACTGTTTTTT. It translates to CATSTTNEKLFF.

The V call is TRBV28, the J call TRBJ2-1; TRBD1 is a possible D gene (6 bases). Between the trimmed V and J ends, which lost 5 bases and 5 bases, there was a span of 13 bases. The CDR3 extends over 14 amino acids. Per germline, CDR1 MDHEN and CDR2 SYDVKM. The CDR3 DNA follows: TGTGCCAGCAGTCCTCCGACAGGAGACAATGAGCAGTTCTTC. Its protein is CASSPPTGDNEQFF. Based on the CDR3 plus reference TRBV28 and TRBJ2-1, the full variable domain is DVKVTQSSRYLVKRTGEKVFLECVQDMDHENMFWYRQDPGLGLRLIYFSYDVKMKEKGDIPEGYSVSREKKERFSLILESASTNQTSMYLCASSPPTGDNEQFFGPGTRLTVL.

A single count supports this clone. The CDR3: CASSRTGEQFF. The CDR3 coding sequence is TGTGCCAGCAGCCGCACCGGAGAGCAGTTCTTC. The chain carries TRBV5-6 and TRBJ2-1; D remains ambiguous. V lost 4 bases to trimming and J lost 10 bases, with 9 bases between them. Germline V lookup: CDR1 SGHDT, CDR2 YYEEEE. The CDR3 runs 11 residues.

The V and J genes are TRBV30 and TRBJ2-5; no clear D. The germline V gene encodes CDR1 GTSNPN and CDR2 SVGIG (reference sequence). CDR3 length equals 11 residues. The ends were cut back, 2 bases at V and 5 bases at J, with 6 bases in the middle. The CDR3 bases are TGTGCCTGGAGTTTAGTGGAGACCCAGTACTTC. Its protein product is CAWSLVETQYF.

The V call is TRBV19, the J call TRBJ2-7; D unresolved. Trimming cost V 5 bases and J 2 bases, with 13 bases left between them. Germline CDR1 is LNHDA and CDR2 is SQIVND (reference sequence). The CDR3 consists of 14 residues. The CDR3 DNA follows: TGTGCCAGTAGTTCCGTAATCTATACCTACGAGCAGTACTTC. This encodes CASSSVIYTYEQYF.

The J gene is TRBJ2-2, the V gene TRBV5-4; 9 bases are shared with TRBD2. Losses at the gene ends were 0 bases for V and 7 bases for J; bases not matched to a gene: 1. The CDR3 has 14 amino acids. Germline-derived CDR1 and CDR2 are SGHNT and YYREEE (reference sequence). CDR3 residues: CASSLGLAVGELFF. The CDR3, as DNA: TGTGCCAGCAGCTTGGGACTAGCGGTCGGGGAGCTGTTTTTT.

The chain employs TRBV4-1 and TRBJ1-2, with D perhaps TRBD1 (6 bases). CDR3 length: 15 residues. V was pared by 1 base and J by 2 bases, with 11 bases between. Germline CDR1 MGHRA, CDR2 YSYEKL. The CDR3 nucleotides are TGCGCCAGCAGCCAAGTGCAGGGGCGCAACTATGGCTACACCTTC. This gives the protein CASSQVQGRNYGYTF.

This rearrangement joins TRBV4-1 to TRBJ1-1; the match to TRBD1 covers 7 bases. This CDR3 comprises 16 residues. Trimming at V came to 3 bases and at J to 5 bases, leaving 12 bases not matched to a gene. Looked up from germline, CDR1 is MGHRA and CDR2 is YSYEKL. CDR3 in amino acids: CASSHKRGPWGTEAFF. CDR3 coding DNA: TGCGCCAGCAGCCATAAGAGGGGGCCGTGGGGGACTGAAGCTTTCTTT.